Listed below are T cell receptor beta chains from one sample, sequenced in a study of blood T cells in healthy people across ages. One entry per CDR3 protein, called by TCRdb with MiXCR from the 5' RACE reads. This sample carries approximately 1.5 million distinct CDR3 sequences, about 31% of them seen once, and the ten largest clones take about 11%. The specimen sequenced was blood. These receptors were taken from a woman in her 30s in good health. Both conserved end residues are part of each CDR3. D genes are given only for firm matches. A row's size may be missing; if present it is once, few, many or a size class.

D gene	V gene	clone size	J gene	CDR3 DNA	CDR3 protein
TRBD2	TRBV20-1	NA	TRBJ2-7	TGCAGTGCTATCGAAGCGGGGAACTCCTACGAGCAGTACTTC	CSAIEAGNSYEQYF
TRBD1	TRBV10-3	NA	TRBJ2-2	TGTGCCATCAGTGCCGACAGGGGGCTGGACACCGGGGAGCTGTTTTTT	CAISADRGLDTGELFF
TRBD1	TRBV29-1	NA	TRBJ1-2	TGCAGCGTTGATGAGGGGGCGTGGGATGGCTACACCTTC	CSVDEGAWDGYTF
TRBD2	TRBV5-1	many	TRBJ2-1	TGCGCCAGCAGTTCAGCTAGCGGCTCGAGCTCCTACAATGAGCAGTTCTTC	CASSSASGSSSYNEQFF
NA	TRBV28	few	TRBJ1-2	TGTGCCAGCAGTTTATCGCAGGGCAGGAACTATGGCTACACCTTC	CASSLSQGRNYGYTF
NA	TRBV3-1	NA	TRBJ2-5	TGTGCCAACAGCCCAAGCCCAGCGGGCCAAGAGACCCAGTACTTC	CANSPSPAGQETQYF
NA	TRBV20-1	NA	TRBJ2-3	TGCAGTCGGAAGCGTGTGGGGGCCAGCGCAGGGGATACGCAGTATTTT	CSRKRVGASAGDTQYF
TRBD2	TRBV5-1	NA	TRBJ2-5	TGCGCCAGCAGCTTGGGTAGCGGGGGGTCGGAGACCCAGTACTTC	CASSLGSGGSETQYF
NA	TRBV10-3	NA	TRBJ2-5	TGTGCCATCAGTGAGGCGGGGACAGCGGAGACCCAGTACTTC	CAISEAGTAETQYF
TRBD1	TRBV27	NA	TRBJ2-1	TGTGCCAGCAGTCCACCCGCGGGACAGGGACACAATGAGCAGTTCTTC	CASSPPAGQGHNEQFF
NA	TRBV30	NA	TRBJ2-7	TGTGCCTGGAGTGTTAGACACGAGCAGTACTTC	CAWSVRHEQYF
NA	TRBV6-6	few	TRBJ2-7	TGTGTCAGCAGTACCGGTTACGAGCAGTACTTC	CVSSTGYEQYF
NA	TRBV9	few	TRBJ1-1	TGTGCCAGCAGCACCATACAGGGAAGGGCTTTCTTT	CASSTIQGRAFF
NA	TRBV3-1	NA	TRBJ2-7	TGTGCCAGCAGTTCTCTAGCGTCCCGGAACTCCTACGAGCAGTACTTC	CASSSLASRNSYEQYF
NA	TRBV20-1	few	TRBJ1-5	TGCAGTGCTAGAGTAGGGGACTTTAGCAATCAGCCCCAGCATTTT	CSARVGDFSNQPQHF
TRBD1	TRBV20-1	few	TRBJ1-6	TGCAGTGCTAGTACCGGGACAGACTATAATTCACCCCTCCACTTT	CSASTGTDYNSPLHF
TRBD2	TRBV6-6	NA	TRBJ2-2	TGTGCCAGCAGACCGGGACTACCCTACACCGGGGAGCTGTTTTTT	CASRPGLPYTGELFF
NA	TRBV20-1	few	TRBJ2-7	TGCAGTGCTACCCAACTAACAGGTTCTCCCTACGAGCAGTACTTC	CSATQLTGSPYEQYF
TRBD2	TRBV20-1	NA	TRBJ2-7	TGCAGTGCTAGACAGACTAGCGGCTCCTACGAGCAGTACTTC	CSARQTSGSYEQYF
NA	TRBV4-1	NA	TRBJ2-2	TGCGCCAGTGAACTTGGTCCCGGGGAGCTGTTTTTT	CASELGPGELFF
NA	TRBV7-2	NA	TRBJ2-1	TGTGCCAGCAGCTTAGGGTTGTGGGGGACATATTTAGGTGAGCAGTTCTTC	CASSLGLWGTYLGEQFF
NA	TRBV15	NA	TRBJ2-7	TGTGCCACCAGTCCCCCCGAAGGGTTCCGGGGCTACGAGCAGTACTTC	CATSPPEGFRGYEQYF
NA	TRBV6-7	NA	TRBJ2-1	TGTGCCAGCAGTTACAGACCAGGGGCCGGTTACAATGAGCAGTTCTTC	CASSYRPGAGYNEQFF
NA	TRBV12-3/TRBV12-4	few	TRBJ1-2	TGTGCCAGCAGCCGATCTACTCATGGCGGCTATGGCTACACCTTC	CASSRSTHGGYGYTF
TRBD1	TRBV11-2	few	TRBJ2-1	TGTGCCAGCAGCGGGGACAGCTCCTACAATGAGCAGTTCTTC	CASSGDSSYNEQFF
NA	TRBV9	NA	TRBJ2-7	TGTGCCAGCAGCGGCGGACCCTTCGGGAGCGAGCAGTACTTC	CASSGGPFGSEQYF
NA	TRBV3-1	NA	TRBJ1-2	TGTGCCAGCAGCCAATACAGGGTTAACTATGGCTACACCTTC	CASSQYRVNYGYTF
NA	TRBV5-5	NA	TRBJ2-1	TGTGCCAGCATCCCAGGACCTGACAATGAGCAGTTCTTC	CASIPGPDNEQFF
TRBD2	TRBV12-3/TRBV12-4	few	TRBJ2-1	TGTGCCAGCAGTTTAGCGAGGCGGGGGGGCAATGAGCAGTTCTTC	CASSLARRGGNEQFF
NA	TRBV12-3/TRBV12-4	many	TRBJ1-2	TGTGCCAGCAGTCAAACGACCCAGGGAATTCGTTTCTATGGCTACACCTTC	CASSQTTQGIRFYGYTF
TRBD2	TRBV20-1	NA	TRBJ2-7	TGCAGTGCTAGTAGGGGGACTAGCGGCAAACACGAGCAGTACTTC	CSASRGTSGKHEQYF